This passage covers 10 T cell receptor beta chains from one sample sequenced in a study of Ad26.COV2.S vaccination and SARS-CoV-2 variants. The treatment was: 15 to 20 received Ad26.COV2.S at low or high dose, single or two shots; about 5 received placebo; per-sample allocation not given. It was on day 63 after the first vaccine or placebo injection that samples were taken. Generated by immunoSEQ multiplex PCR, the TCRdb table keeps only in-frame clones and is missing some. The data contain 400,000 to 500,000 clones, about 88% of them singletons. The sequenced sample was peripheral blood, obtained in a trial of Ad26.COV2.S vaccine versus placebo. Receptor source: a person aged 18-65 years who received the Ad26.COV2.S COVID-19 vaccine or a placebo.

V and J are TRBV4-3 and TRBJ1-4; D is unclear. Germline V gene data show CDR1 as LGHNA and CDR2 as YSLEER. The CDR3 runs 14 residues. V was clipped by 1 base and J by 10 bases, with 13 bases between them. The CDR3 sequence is CASSQVGRGAKLFF. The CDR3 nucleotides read TGCGCCAGCAGCCAAGTAGGGCGGGGTGCAAAACTGTTTTTT.

DNA of the CDR3: TGTGCCAGCAGCTTAACAGGGGCTGCGGATGGCTACACCTTC. The encoded protein is CASSLTGAADGYTF. The V gene is TRBV7-9, the J gene TRBJ1-2; 7 nucleotides agree with TRBD1. The CDR3 contains 14 residues. J lost 6 bases, V lost 2 bases, and 6 bases had no gene match. Germline V gene data show CDR1 as SEHNR and CDR2 as FQNEAQ (reference sequence).

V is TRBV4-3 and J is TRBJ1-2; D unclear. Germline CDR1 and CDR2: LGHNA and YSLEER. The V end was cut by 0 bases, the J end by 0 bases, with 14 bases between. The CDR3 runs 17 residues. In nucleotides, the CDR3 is TGCGCCAGCAGCCAAGATCCCTCGCACGAAGCTAACTATGGCTACACCTTC. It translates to CASSQDPSHEANYGYTF.

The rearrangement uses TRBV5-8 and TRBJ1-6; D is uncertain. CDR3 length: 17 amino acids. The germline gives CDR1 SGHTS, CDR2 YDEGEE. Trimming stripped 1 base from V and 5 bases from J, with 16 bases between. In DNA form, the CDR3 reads TGTGCCAGCAGCTTGTTTACTGGAGTCACCGATAATTCACCCCTCCACTTT. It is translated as CASSLFTGVTDNSPLHF.

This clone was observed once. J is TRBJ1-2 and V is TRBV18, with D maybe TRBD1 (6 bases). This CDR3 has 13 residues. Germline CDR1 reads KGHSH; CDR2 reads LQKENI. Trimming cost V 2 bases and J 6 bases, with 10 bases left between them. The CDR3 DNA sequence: TGTGCCAGCTCACCATCCGGGGGCGATGGCTACACCTTC. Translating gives CASSPSGGDGYTF. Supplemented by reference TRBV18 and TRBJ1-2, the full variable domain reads NAGVMQNPRHLVRRRGQEARLRCSPMKGHSHVYWYRQLPEEGLKFMVYLQKENIIDESGMPKERFSAEFPKEGPSILRIQQVVRGDSAAYFCASSPSGGDGYTFGSGTRLTVV.

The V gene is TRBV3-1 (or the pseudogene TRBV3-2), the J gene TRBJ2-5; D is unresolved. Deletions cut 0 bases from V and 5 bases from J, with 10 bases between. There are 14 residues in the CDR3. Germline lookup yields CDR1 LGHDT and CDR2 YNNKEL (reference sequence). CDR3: CASSQEDASETQYF. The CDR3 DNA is TGTGCCAGCAGCCAAGAAGATGCCTCTGAGACCCAGTACTTC.

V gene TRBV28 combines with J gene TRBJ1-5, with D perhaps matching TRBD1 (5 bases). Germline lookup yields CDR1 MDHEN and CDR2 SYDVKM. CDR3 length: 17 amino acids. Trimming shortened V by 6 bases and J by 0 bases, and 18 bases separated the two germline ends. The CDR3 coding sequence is TGTGCCAGCAGCGGGACGGGCGGTGGGTATAGCAATCAGCCCCAGCATTTT. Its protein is CASSGTGGGYSNQPQHF.

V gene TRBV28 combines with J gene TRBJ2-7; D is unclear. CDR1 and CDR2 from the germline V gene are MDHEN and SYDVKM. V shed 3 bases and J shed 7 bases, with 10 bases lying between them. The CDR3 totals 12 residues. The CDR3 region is CASSLTPWEQYF. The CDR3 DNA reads TGTGCCAGCAGTTTGACCCCCTGGGAGCAGTACTTC. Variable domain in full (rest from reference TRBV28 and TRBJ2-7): DVKVTQSSRYLVKRTGEKVFLECVQDMDHENMFWYRQDPGLGLRLIYFSYDVKMKEKGDIPEGYSVSREKKERFSLILESASTNQTSMYLCASSLTPWEQYFGPGTRLTVT.

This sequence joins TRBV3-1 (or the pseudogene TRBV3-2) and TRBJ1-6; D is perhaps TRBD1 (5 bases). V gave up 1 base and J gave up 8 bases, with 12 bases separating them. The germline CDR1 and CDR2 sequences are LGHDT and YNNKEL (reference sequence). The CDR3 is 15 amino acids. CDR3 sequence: CASSQAGTPHSPLHF. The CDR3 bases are TGTGCCAGCAGCCAAGCCGGGACGCCGCATTCACCCCTCCACTTT.

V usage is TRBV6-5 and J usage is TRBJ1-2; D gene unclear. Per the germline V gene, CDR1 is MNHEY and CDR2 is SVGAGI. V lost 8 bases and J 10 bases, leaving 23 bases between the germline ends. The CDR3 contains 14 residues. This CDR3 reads CASSDAFPPSFYTF. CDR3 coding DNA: TGTGCCAGCTCCGACGCCTTCCCCCCTTCCTTCTACACCTTC.